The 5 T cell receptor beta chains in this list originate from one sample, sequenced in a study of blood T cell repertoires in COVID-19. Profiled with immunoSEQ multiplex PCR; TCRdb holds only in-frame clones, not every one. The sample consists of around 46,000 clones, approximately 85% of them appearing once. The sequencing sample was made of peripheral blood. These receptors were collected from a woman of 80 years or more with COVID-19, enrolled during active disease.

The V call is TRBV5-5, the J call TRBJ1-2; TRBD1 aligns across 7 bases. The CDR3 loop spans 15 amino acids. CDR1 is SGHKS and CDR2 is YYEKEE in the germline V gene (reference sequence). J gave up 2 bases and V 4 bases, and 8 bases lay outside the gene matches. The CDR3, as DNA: TGTGCCAGCAGCCCCCCGGGACAGAGGAACTATGGCTACACCTTC. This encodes CASSPPGQRNYGYTF.

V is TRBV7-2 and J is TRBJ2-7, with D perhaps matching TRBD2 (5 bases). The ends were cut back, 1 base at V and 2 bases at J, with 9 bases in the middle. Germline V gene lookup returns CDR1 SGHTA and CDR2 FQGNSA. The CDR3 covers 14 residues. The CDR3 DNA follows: TGTGCCAGCAGCTTAGGCAGCGGAGCCTACGAGCAGTACTTC. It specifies CASSLGSGAYEQYF.

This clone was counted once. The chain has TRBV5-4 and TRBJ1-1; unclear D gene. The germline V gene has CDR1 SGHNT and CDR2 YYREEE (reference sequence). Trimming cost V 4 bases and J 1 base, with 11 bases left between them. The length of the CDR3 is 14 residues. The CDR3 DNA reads TGTGCCAGCAGCGTTCAGGCGACGAACACTGAAGCTTTCTTT. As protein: CASSVQATNTEAFF.

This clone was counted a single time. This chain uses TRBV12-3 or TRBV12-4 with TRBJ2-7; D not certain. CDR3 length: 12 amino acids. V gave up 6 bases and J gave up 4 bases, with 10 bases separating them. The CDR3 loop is CASSLHRYEQYF. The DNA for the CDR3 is TGTGCCAGCAGCCTGCACAGATACGAGCAGTACTTC.

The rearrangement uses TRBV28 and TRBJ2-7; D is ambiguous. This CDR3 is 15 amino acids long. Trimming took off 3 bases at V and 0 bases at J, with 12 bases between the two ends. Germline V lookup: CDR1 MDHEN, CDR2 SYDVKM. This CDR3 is CASSFIGLSSYEQYF. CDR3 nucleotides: TGTGCCAGCAGTTTTATCGGGTTGAGCTCCTACGAGCAGTACTTC.